This T cell receptor beta chain was retrieved from a study of T cells after posttransplantation cyclophosphamide. The V gene's germline CDR1 is SEHNR and CDR2 FQNEAQ (reference sequence). Trimming left V 1 base short and J 8 bases short, with 8 bases between. The CDR3 totals 12 residues. A marrow graft followed busulfan-fludarabine conditioning, with cyclophosphamide on days +3 and +4. The table came from immunoSEQ multiplex PCR; TCRdb's copy has only in-frame clones and leaves some out. The sample shows over 6,500 clones, no singletons; the ten largest hold around half. This clone is medium-sized by share.

This clonotype originated in a male patient aged 50 to 60 who received an allogeneic stem cell transplant from an unrelated donor, was CMV-positive, and had acute GVHD only. The graft donor may have contributed some T cells. Specimen: PBMCs, collected after allogeneic stem cell transplant with posttransplant cyclophosphamide. V usage is TRBV7-9 and J usage is TRBJ1-2; D uncertain. The CDR3: CASSLEMRGYTF. CDR3 nucleotide sequence: TGTGCCAGCAGCTTAGAAATGCGGGGCTACACCTTC.